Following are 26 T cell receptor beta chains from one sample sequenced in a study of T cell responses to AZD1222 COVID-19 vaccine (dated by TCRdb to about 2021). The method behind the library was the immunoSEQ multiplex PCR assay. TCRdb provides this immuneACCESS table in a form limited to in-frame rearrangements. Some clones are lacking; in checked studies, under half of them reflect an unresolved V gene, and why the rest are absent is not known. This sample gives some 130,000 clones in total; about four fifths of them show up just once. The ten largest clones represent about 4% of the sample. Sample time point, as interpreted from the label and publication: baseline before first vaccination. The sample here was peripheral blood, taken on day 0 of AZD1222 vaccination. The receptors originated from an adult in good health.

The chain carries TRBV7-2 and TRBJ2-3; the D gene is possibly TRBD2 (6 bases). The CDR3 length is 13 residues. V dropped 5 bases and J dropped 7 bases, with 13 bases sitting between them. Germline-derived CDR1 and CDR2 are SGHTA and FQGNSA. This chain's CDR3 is CASSRGVVNTQYF. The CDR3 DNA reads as TGTGCCAGCAGCCGCGGGGTCGTGAATACGCAGTATTTT.

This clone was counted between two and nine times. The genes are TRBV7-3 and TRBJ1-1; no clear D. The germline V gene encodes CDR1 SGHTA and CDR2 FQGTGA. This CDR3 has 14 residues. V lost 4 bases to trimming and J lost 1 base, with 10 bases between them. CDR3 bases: TGTGCCAGCAGCTCCGGACCGACGAACACTGAAGCTTTCTTT. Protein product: CASSSGPTNTEAFF.

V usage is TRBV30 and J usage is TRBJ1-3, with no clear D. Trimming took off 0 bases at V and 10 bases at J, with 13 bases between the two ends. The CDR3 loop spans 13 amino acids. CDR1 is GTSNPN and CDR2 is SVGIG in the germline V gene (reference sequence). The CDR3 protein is CAWSVAESGTIYF. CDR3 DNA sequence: TGTGCCTGGAGTGTTGCGGAGAGTGGGACCATATATTTT.

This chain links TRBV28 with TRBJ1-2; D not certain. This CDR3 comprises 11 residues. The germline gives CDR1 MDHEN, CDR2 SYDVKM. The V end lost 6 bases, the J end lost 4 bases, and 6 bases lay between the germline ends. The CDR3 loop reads CASRGFYGYTF. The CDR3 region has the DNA TGTGCCAGCAGGGGCTTCTATGGCTACACCTTC.

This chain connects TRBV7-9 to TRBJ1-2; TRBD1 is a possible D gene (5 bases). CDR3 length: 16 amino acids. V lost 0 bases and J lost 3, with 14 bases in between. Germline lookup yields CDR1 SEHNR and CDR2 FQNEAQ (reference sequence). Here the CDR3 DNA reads TGTGCCAGCAGCTTAGCTGTAGGACAAGGGGACTATGGCTACACCTTC. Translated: CASSLAVGQGDYGYTF.

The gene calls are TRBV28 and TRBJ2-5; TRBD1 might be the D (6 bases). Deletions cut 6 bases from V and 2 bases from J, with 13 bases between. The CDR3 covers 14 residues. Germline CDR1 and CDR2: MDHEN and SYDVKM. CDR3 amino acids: CASRQGSRQETQYF. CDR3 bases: TGTGCCAGCAGGCAGGGGAGTAGGCAAGAGACCCAGTACTTC.

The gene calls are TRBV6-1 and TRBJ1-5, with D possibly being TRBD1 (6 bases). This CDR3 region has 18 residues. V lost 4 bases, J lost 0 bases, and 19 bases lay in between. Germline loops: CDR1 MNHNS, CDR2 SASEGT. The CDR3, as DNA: TGTGCCAGCAGTGTATCGGGGGGCTCACCTTATAGCAATCAGCCCCAGCATTTT. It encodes CASSVSGGSPYSNQPQHF.

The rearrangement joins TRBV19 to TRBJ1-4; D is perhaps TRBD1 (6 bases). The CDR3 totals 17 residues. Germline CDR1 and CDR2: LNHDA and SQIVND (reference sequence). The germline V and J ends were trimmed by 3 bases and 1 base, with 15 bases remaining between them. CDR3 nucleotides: TGTGCCAGTAGTATCTTCCGGGCCAGGGGAACTAATGAAAAACTGTTTTTT. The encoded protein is CASSIFRARGTNEKLFF.

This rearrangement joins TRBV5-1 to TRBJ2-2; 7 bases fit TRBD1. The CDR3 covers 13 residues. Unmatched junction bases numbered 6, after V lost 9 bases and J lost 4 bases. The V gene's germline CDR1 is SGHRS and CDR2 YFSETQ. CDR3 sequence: CAIRGQPTGELFF. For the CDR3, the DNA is TGCGCCATCCGGGGACAGCCCACCGGGGAGCTGTTTTTT.

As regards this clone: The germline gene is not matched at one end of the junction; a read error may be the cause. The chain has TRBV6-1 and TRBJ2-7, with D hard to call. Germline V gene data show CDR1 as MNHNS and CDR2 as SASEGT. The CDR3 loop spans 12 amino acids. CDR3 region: CASREAVYEQYF. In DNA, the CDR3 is TGTGCCAGCAGGGAAGCAGTCTACGAGCAGTACTTC.

The DNA of the CDR3 is TGCGCCTCCCGAATAGTTCGGCCAGGGGACGGCCGGGAGCACTACGAGCAGTACTTC. This encodes CASRIVRPGDGREHYEQYF. The chain uses TRBV10-2 and TRBJ2-7, with D perhaps given as TRBD1 or TRBD2 (6 bases each). CDR1 is WSHSY, CDR2 SAAADI, per germline. This CDR3 comprises 19 residues. Deletions cut 11 bases from V and 3 bases from J, with 35 bases between.

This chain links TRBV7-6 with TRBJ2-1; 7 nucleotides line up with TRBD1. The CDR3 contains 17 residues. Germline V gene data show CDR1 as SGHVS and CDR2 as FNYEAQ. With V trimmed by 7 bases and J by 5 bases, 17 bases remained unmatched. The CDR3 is CASTYRQKGAIDNEQFF. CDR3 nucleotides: TGTGCCAGCACCTACCGGCAAAAGGGGGCTATAGACAATGAGCAGTTCTTC.

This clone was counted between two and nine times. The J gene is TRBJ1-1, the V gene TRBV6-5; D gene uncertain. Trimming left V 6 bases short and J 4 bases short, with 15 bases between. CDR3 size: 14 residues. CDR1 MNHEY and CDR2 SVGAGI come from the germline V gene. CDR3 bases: TGTGCCAGCAGGCAAGGGATGTCGGGCACTGAAGCTTTCTTT. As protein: CASRQGMSGTEAFF.

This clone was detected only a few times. CDR3 sequence: CASGNPGSPLHF. In DNA, the CDR3 is TGTGCCAGTGGGAATCCGGGTTCACCCCTCCACTTT. The chain carries TRBV27 and TRBJ1-6; D not resolved. With 9 bases removed from V and 9 bases from J, the gap between germline ends came to 12 bases. There are 12 residues in the CDR3. Germline V CDR1 and CDR2: MNHEY, SMNVEV (reference sequence).

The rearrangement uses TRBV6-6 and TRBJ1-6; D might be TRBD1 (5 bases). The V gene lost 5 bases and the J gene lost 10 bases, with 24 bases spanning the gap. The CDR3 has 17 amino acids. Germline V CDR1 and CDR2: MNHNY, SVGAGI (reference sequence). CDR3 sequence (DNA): TGTGCCAGCAGTCCCTCGAGGACGACAGCGCACGGGTCACCCCTCCACTTT. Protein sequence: CASSPSRTTAHGSPLHF.

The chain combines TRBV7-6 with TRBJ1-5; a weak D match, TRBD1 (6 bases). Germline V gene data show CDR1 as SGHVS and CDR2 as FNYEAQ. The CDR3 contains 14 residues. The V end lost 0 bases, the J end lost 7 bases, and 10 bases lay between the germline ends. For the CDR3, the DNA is TGTGCCAGCAGCTTAGCGGCAGGGGTGCAGCCCCAGCATTTT. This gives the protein CASSLAAGVQPQHF. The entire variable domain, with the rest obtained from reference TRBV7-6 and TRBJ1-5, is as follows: GAGVSQSPRYKVTKRGQDVALRCDPISGHVSLYWYRQALGQGPEFLTYFNYEAQQDKSGLPNDRFSAERPEGSISTLTIQRTEQRDSAMYRCASSLAAGVQPQHFGDGTRLSIL.

The CDR3 reads CASSLGQLQNTGELFF. As DNA, the CDR3 is TGTGCCAGCAGCTTGGGGCAGCTACAGAACACCGGGGAGCTGTTTTTT. This sequence joins TRBV5-4 and TRBJ2-2; D is unresolved. V was cut by 0 bases and J by 1 base, with 10 bases left in between. This CDR3 has 16 amino acids. Germline CDR1 is SGHNT and CDR2 is YYREEE (reference sequence).

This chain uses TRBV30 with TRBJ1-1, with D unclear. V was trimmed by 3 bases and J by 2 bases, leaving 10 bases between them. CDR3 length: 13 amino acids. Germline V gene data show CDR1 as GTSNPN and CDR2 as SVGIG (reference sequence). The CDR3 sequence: CAWRYTRNTEAFF. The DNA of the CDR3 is TGTGCCTGGAGGTACACCCGAAACACTGAAGCTTTCTTT. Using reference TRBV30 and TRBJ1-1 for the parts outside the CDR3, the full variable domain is SQTIHQWPATLVQPVGSPLSLECTVEGTSNPNLYWYRQAAGRGLQLLFYSVGIGQISSEVPQNLSASRPQDRQFILSSKKLLLSDSGFYLCAWRYTRNTEAFFGQGTRLTVV.

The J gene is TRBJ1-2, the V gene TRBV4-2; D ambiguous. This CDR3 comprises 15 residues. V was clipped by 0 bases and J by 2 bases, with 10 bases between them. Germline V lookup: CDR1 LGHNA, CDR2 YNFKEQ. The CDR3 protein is CASSQDRNTNYGYTF. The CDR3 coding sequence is TGTGCCAGCAGCCAAGATCGGAATACCAACTATGGCTACACCTTC.

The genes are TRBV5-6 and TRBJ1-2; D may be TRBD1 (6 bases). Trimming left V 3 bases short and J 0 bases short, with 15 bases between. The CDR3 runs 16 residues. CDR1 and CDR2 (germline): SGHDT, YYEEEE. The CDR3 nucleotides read TGTGCCAGCAGCTCTCTGGGCGCAGGGGCTAACTATGGCTACACCTTC. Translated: CASSSLGAGANYGYTF. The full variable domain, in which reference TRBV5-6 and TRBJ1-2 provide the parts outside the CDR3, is DAGVTQSPTHLIKTRGQQVTLRCSPKSGHDTVSWYQQALGQGPQFIFQYYEEEERQRGNFPDRFSGHQFPNYSSELNVNALLLGDSALYLCASSSLGAGANYGYTFGSGTRLTVV.

The CDR3 loop reads CASSLRTPLEQYF. The CDR3 bases are TGTGCCAGCAGCCTTCGGACTCCTCTGGAGCAGTACTTC. The rearrangement uses TRBV3-1 (or the pseudogene TRBV3-2) and TRBJ2-7; a weak D match, TRBD2 (5 bases). Trimming took off 4 bases at V and 7 bases at J, with 14 bases between the two ends. The CDR3 has 13 amino acids. Germline V lookup: CDR1 LGHDT, CDR2 YNNKEL (reference sequence).

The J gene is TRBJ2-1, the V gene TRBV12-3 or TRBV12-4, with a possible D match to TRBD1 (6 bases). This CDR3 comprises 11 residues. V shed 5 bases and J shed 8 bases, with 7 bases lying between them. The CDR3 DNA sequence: TGTGCCAGCAGTGCAGGGGATGAGCAGTTCTTC. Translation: CASSAGDEQFF.

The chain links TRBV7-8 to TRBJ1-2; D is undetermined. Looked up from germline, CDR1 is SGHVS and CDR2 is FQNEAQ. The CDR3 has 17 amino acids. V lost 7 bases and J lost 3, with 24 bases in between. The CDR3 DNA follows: TGTGCCAGCACCCTCCTACGTACGGGGAGTCAAGACTATGGCTACACCTTC. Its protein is CASTLLRTGSQDYGYTF.

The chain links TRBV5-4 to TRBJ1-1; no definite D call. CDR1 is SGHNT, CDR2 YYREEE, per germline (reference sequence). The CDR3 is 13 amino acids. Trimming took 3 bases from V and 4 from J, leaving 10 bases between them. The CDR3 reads CASSSDPSTEAFF. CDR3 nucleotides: TGTGCCAGCAGCTCCGACCCTTCCACTGAAGCTTTCTTT.

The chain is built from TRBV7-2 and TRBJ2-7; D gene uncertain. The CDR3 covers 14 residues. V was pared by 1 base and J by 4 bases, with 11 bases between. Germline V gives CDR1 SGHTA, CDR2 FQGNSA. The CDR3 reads CASSLESATYEQYF. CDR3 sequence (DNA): TGTGCCAGCAGCTTAGAATCAGCCACGTACGAGCAGTACTTC.

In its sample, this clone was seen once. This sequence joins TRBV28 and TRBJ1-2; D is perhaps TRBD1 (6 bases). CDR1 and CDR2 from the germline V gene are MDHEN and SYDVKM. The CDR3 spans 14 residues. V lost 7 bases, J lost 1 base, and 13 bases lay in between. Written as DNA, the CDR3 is TGTGCCAGCACCCGCGGCAGGGGTAACTATGGCTACACCTTC. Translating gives CASTRGRGNYGYTF.